Below, 15 T cell receptor beta chains from the same sample are listed, as sequenced in a study of beta chain features in type 1 diabetes. Of the isolated RNA, all was reverse transcribed, and so the sequenced material was expressed TCRB transcripts. Data came from immunoSEQ multiplex PCR; TCRdb stores just in-frame clones and leaves some out. The repertoire consists of under 900,000 clones, with about a sixth occurring once and the leading ten covering 0.023%. What was sequenced was naive CD4+ T cells from blood. These receptors came from a woman aged 18 to 35 in good health.

In its sample, this clone was seen a few times. J is TRBJ1-1 and V is TRBV18; D remains unclear. V lost 3 bases to trimming and J lost 4 bases, with 3 bases between them. Germline values: CDR1 KGHSH, CDR2 LQKENI. The CDR3 is 11 residues long. The DNA of the CDR3 is TGTGCCAGCTCACCCTTCACTGAAGCTTTCTTT. Translation: CASSPFTEAFF.

This clone was recorded a few times. The same CDR3 arises from other DNA sequences in this sample as well. This rearrangement joins TRBV18 to TRBJ1-1, with D possibly TRBD1 on 5 matching bases. The CDR3 consists of 14 residues. The germline gives CDR1 KGHSH, CDR2 LQKENI. V lost 6 bases, J lost 1 base, and 12 bases lay in between. The CDR3 loop reads CASSPGAANTEAFF. CDR3 coding DNA: TGTGCCAGCTCCCCTGGGGCAGCGAACACTGAAGCTTTCTTT.

This clone was seen a few times. Other DNA sequences in the same sample also yield this CDR3. The V and J genes are TRBV7-2 and TRBJ2-7, with D uncertain. CDR3 length equals 11 residues. The germline V and J ends were trimmed by 2 bases and 3 bases, with 2 bases remaining between them. Germline CDR1 and CDR2: SGHTA and FQGNSA. The CDR3 bases are TGTGCCAGCAGCTTACTCTACGAGCAGTACTTC. It codes for CASSLLYEQYF.

This clone was counted only a few times. The J gene is TRBJ2-1, the V gene TRBV2, with TRBD1 matching 10 bases. V gave up 6 bases and J gave up 1 base; unmatched junction bases: 3. This CDR3 is 15 amino acids long. Per germline, CDR1 SNHLY and CDR2 FYNNEI. CDR3 sequence (DNA): TGTGCCAGCAGCATGGGACAGGGGTCCTACAATGAGCAGTTCTTC. Translating gives CASSMGQGSYNEQFF.

The CDR3 sequence: CASSVEVSGNTAGELFF. CDR3 coding DNA: TGTGCCAGCAGCGTAGAGGTTAGCGGGAATACCGCCGGGGAGCTGTTTTTT. V is TRBV9 and J is TRBJ2-2; 8 bases map to TRBD2. The V gene end was trimmed by 0 bases and the J gene end by 6 bases; junction bases not matched to a gene: 10. Per germline, CDR1 SGDLS and CDR2 YYNGEE. CDR3 length equals 17 residues.

This clone appeared a few times. The CDR3 sequence is CASSLQGPGTNTGELFF. DNA of the CDR3: TGTGCCAGCAGCTTACAAGGTCCGGGAACTAACACCGGGGAGCTGTTTTTT. The rearrangement links TRBV7-2 to TRBJ2-2; TRBD2 is a possible D gene (5 bases). This CDR3 contains 17 residues. Germline V gene data show CDR1 as SGHTA and CDR2 as FQGNSA. Trimming shortened V by 2 bases and J by 2 bases, and 15 bases separated the two germline ends.

The rearrangement joins TRBV18 to TRBJ2-1; no firm D call. CDR1 KGHSH and CDR2 LQKENI come from the germline V gene. CDR3 length: 14 amino acids. The germline V and J ends were trimmed by 3 bases and 8 bases, with 14 bases remaining between them. CDR3 bases: TGTGCCAGCTCACCCCTGGCCAAACAAGATGAGCAGTTCTTC. Amino acids: CASSPLAKQDEQFF.

This clone was counted only a few times. At the DNA level, this CDR3 is encoded by other sequences in the same sample as well. The chain recombines TRBV4-2 with TRBJ2-3; the D gene is possibly TRBD1 (6 bases). The CDR3 loop spans 14 amino acids. Trimming shortened V by 4 bases and J by 0 bases, and 8 bases separated the two germline ends. CDR1 is LGHNA, CDR2 YNFKEQ, per germline. DNA for the CDR3: TGTGCCAGCAGCCCCGGGACAAGCACAGATACGCAGTATTTT. Translation gives CASSPGTSTDTQYF.

This clone has more than one count but fewer than ten. The V and J genes are TRBV7-9 and TRBJ1-2, with D possibly matching TRBD1 (6 bases). There are 12 residues in the CDR3. The germline V gene has CDR1 SEHNR and CDR2 FQNEAQ (reference sequence). V lost 3 bases and J lost 6, with 8 bases in between. CDR3 in amino acids: CASSFSGDGYTF. In DNA form, the CDR3 reads TGTGCCAGCAGCTTTTCAGGGGATGGCTACACCTTC.

V gene TRBV5-1 combines with J gene TRBJ2-5; perhaps TRBD2 as D (6 bases). Per the germline V gene, CDR1 is SGHRS and CDR2 is YFSETQ. The CDR3 totals 15 residues. The V gene lost 2 bases and the J gene lost 1 base, with 12 bases spanning the gap. DNA for the CDR3: TGCGCCAGCAGCTTCCTCGCGGGGACCCAAGAGACCCAGTACTTC. Translation: CASSFLAGTQETQYF.

As to this clone: A much larger clone is a single base away; this may be a read error. Other nucleotide sequences in the sample specify the same CDR3. The V and J genes are TRBV9 and TRBJ2-5; D gene ambiguous. Germline CDR1 is SGDLS and CDR2 is YYNGEE. This CDR3 is built from 12 residues. The V end was cut by 0 bases, the J end by 0 bases, with 0 bases between. CDR3 residues: CASSVDQETQYF. CDR3 sequence (DNA): TGTGCCAGCAGCGTAGACCAAGAGACCCAGTACTTC.

This clone was seen only a few times. This chain connects TRBV6-5 to TRBJ2-5, with TRBD1 matching 7 bases. Germline V gene sequence: CDR1 MNHEY, CDR2 SVGAGI. The CDR3 sequence is 13 residues long. The J segment lost 5 bases and the V segment lost 5 bases, leaving 5 bases of the junction unmatched. CDR3 loop: CASSETGRETQYF. CDR3 nucleotide sequence: TGTGCCAGCAGTGAGACAGGGCGGGAGACCCAGTACTTC.

The chain recombines TRBV5-4 with TRBJ2-5; D call uncertain. The CDR3 length is 14 residues. Germline V gene lookup returns CDR1 SGHNT and CDR2 YYREEE (reference sequence). The ends were cut back, 4 bases at V and 4 bases at J, with 14 bases in the middle. This chain's CDR3 is CASSQELALETQYF. DNA of the CDR3: TGTGCCAGCAGCCAAGAGTTGGCATTAGAGACCCAGTACTTC.

This clone was detected only a few times. CDR3 nucleotide sequence: TGTGCCAGCTCACCACCGGCGAGGAGCAACGAGCAGTACTTC. Amino acids: CASSPPARSNEQYF. The gene calls are TRBV18 and TRBJ2-7, with D unresolved. In germline, CDR1 is KGHSH, CDR2 LQKENI. Trimming shortened V by 0 bases and J by 5 bases, and 11 bases separated the two germline ends. The CDR3 sequence is 14 residues long. Drawing the rest from reference TRBV18 and TRBJ2-7, the complete variable domain is NAGVMQNPRHLVRRRGQEARLRCSPMKGHSHVYWYRQLPEEGLKFMVYLQKENIIDESGMPKERFSAEFPKEGPSILRIQQVVRGDSAAYFCASSPPARSNEQYFGPGTRLTVT.

This clone occurred a few times. The chain combines TRBV2 with TRBJ2-3; TRBD2 matches 7 bases. V lost 4 bases and J lost 2; bases outside the gene matches: 6. CDR1 and CDR2 from the germline V gene are SNHLY and FYNNEI. CDR3 length: 15 residues. In nucleotides, the CDR3 is TGTGCCAGCAGTGTAGGTCTAGCGGTCACAGATACGCAGTATTTT. Translated, it gives CASSVGLAVTDTQYF.